The T cell receptor (beta chain) described here comes from a study of T-cell reconstitution after alpha-beta-depleted transplantation in children. The CDR3 contains 15 residues. Trimming pared 1 base from V and 4 bases from J, leaving 10 bases between. The germline gives CDR1 LGHNA, CDR2 YSLEER. This sample's TCRbeta library carried unique molecular identifier barcodes. TCRdb reprocessed the PCR reads via MiXCR and lists one record per CDR3 protein. The sample yields some 520,000 distinct CDR3 sequences, approximately 32% seen once. This clonotype was detected a few times. This TCR was sampled from a human donor who donated a stem cell graft to a child with aplastic anemia. This chain connects TRBV4-3 to TRBJ2-2; weak D call: TRBD2 (5 bases). The source material was PBMCs from the stem cell graft donor, sampled from the stem cell graft. DNA for the CDR3: TGCGCCAGCAGCCAAGGGCTAGCAGCCACCGGGGAGCTGTTTTTT. It is translated as CASSQGLAATGELFF.